Sequencing of this T cell receptor beta chain was carried out in a study of blood T cells in healthy people across ages. Study details: In model experiments, template switching was able to capture about one barcoded beta molecule for every two T cells that were present.

A second PCR, run for about 6 to 12 cycles, used a sample-barcoded 5' primer plus a J-beta primer mix. TCRdb recomputed calls from the 5' RACE reads with MiXCR, one row per CDR3 protein. The repertoire holds around 800,000 distinct CDR3 sequences, with roughly 24% as singletons. Investigators took 9.5 to 10 milliliters of peripheral blood from every donor. Total RNA extraction produced at least 5 micrograms (per sample) for the study. V gave up 0 bases and J gave up 0 bases, with 15 bases separating them. Germline V CDR1 and CDR2: MGHDK, SYGVNS. This CDR3 region has 18 residues. This same sample was also part of a study on T cells of mothers and their children.

Material for sequencing was blood. This chain links TRBV25-1 with TRBJ1-5; D uncertain. The receptor comes from a boy between 10 and 17 years old in good health. The chain's CDR3 is CASSEYSGPPLSNQPQHF. CDR3 sequence (DNA): TGTGCCAGCAGTGAATACTCAGGTCCCCCCCTTAGCAATCAGCCCCAGCATTTT.